This T cell receptor beta chain is from a study of T cell repertoires in cytomegalovirus infection. Study as a whole: Matching HLA type and CMV infection were both indicated by public TCR beta signatures. Overall study findings and caveats: Summed frequency of public TCR beta families distinguished CMV carriers with the relevant HLA.

This clonotype was picked up a small number of times. What it binds is not known. TCRdb re-called the reads through MiXCR, storing one row per CDR3 protein. The profile covers approximately 730,000 distinct CDR3 sequences, with 25% to 30% appearing a single time and roughly 13% taken by the ten largest. Germline CDR1 is MNHNS and CDR2 is SASEGT. The V segment lost 6 bases and the J segment 10 bases; nucleotides outside the gene matches: 10. The CDR3 length is 14 residues. The sequencing used cultured CD8+ T cells from PBMCs, collected from culture after CMV antigen stimulation. The clonotype comes from a human donor in good health (CMV status not recorded). Some clones in this sample may be carry-over from other donors' samples. The chain is built from TRBV6-1 and TRBJ2-2, with 8 bases matching TRBD2. Written as DNA, the CDR3 is TGTGCCAGCAGAACAGGAGGTAGCGGGGTGGAGCTGTTTTTT. This gives the protein CASRTGGSGVELFF.